The 23 T cell receptor beta chains listed next were all sequenced from one sample in a study of Graves' ophthalmopathy and Graves' hyperthyroidism. As the template, RNA transcripts were used to amplify TCR beta CDR3 regions. Investigators did first-round RT-PCR with HTBI primers, then second-round multiplex PCR. From the multiplex PCR reads, TCRdb called clonotypes with MiXCR, one entry per CDR3 protein. The repertoire holds over a million distinct CDR3 sequences, with 35% to 45% as singletons. Sequenced material: peripheral blood or thyroid tissue (not recorded which). Every receptor here comes from an adult man with Graves' hyperthyroidism.

The V and J genes are TRBV29-1 and TRBJ1-1; no definite D call. Per the germline V gene, CDR1 is SQVTM and CDR2 is ANQGSEA. Trimming removed 7 bases from V and 3 bases from J, with 12 bases in between. This CDR3 region has 12 residues. For the CDR3, the DNA is TGCAGCGAATCAAAGGAGTACACTGAAGCTTTCTTT. Protein: CSESKEYTEAFF.

V and J are TRBV7-2 and TRBJ1-2; D is undetermined. Trimming took 7 bases from V and 2 from J, leaving 23 bases between them. Germline V gene lookup returns CDR1 SGHTA and CDR2 FQGNSA. This CDR3 spans 17 amino acids. In nucleotides, the CDR3 is TGTGCCAGCACCCCCGCTAGTTTCCAGTCTTTAAACTATGGCTACACCTTC. The encoded protein is CASTPASFQSLNYGYTF.

In this sample, this clonotype turned up many times. The J gene is TRBJ2-5, the V gene TRBV29-1; possibly TRBD2 for D (6 bases). Trimming stripped 6 bases from V and 4 bases from J, with 15 bases between. The V gene's germline CDR1 is SQVTM and CDR2 ANQGSEA. The CDR3 covers 13 residues. In DNA form, the CDR3 reads TGCAGCGTGGGGGGTTCCGGAGTAGAGACCCAGTACTTC. Translating it yields CSVGGSGVETQYF.

This clonotype was seen only a few times. This sequence joins TRBV4-3 and TRBJ1-2, with D hard to call. Trimming left V 0 bases short and J 2 bases short, with 7 bases between. The CDR3 has 14 amino acids. The germline gives CDR1 LGHNA, CDR2 YSLEER. CDR3 protein: CASSQDPINYGYTF. Written as DNA, the CDR3 is TGCGCCAGCAGCCAAGATCCAATCAACTATGGCTACACCTTC.

V gene TRBV19 combines with J gene TRBJ2-7; D might be TRBD2 (5 bases). V lost 5 bases and J lost 5, with 16 bases in between. From germline, CDR1 is LNHDA and CDR2 SQIVND (reference sequence). This CDR3 contains 14 residues. In nucleotides, the CDR3 is TGTGCCAGTAGTCCGGGCAGAGTCGGGAACGAGCAGTACTTC. Its protein product is CASSPGRVGNEQYF.

The genes are TRBV4-3 and TRBJ2-7; no clear D. The CDR3 length is 17 residues. Germline CDR1 LGHNA, CDR2 YSLEER. Trimming left V 0 bases short and J 3 bases short, with 18 bases between. The chain's CDR3 is CASSQDCGTVRHYEQYF. The CDR3 bases are TGCGCCAGCAGCCAAGATTGCGGAACAGTCAGGCACTACGAGCAGTACTTC.

V gene TRBV18 combines with J gene TRBJ1-1, with D possibly being TRBD1 (5 bases). The length of the CDR3 is 14 residues. Trimming stripped 5 bases from V and 5 bases from J, with 15 bases between. Germline-derived CDR1 and CDR2 are KGHSH and LQKENI. The CDR3 loop reads CASSDGGMGTEAFF. DNA for the CDR3: TGTGCCAGCTCAGATGGGGGGATGGGGACTGAAGCTTTCTTT.

V gene TRBV29-1 combines with J gene TRBJ1-5, with D perhaps TRBD1 (5 bases). Trimming left V 4 bases short and J 7 bases short, with 14 bases between. The CDR3 length is 13 residues. The germline V gene has CDR1 SQVTM and CDR2 ANQGSEA. The CDR3 sequence: CSVGLSTGQPQHF. CDR3 nucleotide sequence: TGCAGCGTTGGACTCAGTACAGGCCAGCCCCAGCATTTT.

This chain uses TRBV12-3 or TRBV12-4 with TRBJ1-1, with D possibly TRBD1 on 6 matching bases. With 3 bases removed from V and 5 bases from J, the gap between germline ends came to 25 bases. This CDR3 is built from 18 residues. CDR3 in DNA: TGTGCCAGCAGTTTCTGGTTGTTTGGGGGCCGGACAGAGACTGAAGCTTTCTTT. This encodes CASSFWLFGGRTETEAFF.

V usage is TRBV7-2 and J usage is TRBJ2-2; D not certain. Trimming removed 3 bases from V and 0 bases from J, with 14 bases in between. From germline, CDR1 is SGHTA and CDR2 FQGNSA. CDR3 size: 17 residues. The CDR3 sequence: CASSFPYKSPNTGELFF. The CDR3 nucleotides are TGTGCCAGCAGCTTCCCCTATAAGTCTCCGAACACCGGGGAGCTGTTTTTT. Based on the CDR3 plus reference TRBV7-2 and TRBJ2-2, the full variable domain is GAGVSQSPSNKVTEKGKDVELRCDPISGHTALYWYRQSLGQGLEFLIYFQGNSAPDKSGLPSDRFSAERTGGSVSTLTIQRTQQEDSAVYLCASSFPYKSPNTGELFFGEGSRLTVL.

This clonotype has at least ten counts. The chain couples TRBV10-3 to TRBJ1-2, with 7 nucleotides matching TRBD1. The CDR3 totals 14 residues. CDR1 and CDR2 (germline): ENHRY, SYGVKD. Unmatched junction bases numbered 9, after V lost 5 bases and J lost 6 bases. The CDR3 loop is CAISSQGTVNGYTF. CDR3 coding DNA: TGTGCCATCAGTTCACAAGGGACAGTGAATGGCTACACCTTC.

This clonotype was observed at least ten times. The V gene is TRBV7-2, the J gene TRBJ1-2; D remains ambiguous. V was clipped by 5 bases and J by 7 bases, with 11 bases between them. The germline gives CDR1 SGHTA, CDR2 FQGNSA. The CDR3 is 12 amino acids. CDR3 residues: CASSVASGGYTF. DNA for the CDR3: TGTGCCAGCAGCGTGGCTTCGGGTGGCTACACCTTC.

The rearrangement links TRBV7-6 to TRBJ2-3; TRBD2 might be the D (5 bases). Germline CDR1 is SGHVS and CDR2 is FNYEAQ. This CDR3 contains 13 residues. The V gene lost 6 bases and the J gene lost 3 bases, with 10 bases spanning the gap. The CDR3 sequence: CASRETGTDTQYF. DNA for the CDR3: TGTGCCAGCAGAGAAACGGGGACAGATACGCAGTATTTT.

The chain is built from TRBV7-9 and TRBJ2-7; D may be TRBD2 (5 bases). The CDR3 length is 14 residues. CDR1 is SEHNR, CDR2 FQNEAQ, per germline (reference sequence). V was clipped by 5 bases and J by 12 bases, with 23 bases between them. This chain's CDR3 is CASSQDRTVRGWYF. In DNA form, the CDR3 reads TGTGCCAGCAGCCAAGATCGGACCGTACGGGGTTGGTACTTC.

V usage is TRBV25-1 and J usage is TRBJ2-5; tentative D call: TRBD2 (6 bases). Germline V gene sequence: CDR1 MGHDK, CDR2 SYGVNS. V was shortened by 5 bases and J by 5 bases, with 15 bases between the two germline ends. The length of the CDR3 is 14 residues. The CDR3 loop reads CASSSMGGVETQYF. CDR3 coding DNA: TGTGCCAGCAGTTCGATGGGGGGAGTGGAGACCCAGTACTTC. Complete variable domain (other parts from reference TRBV25-1 and TRBJ2-5): EADIYQTPRYLVIGTGKKITLECSQTMGHDKMYWYQQDPGMELHLIHYSYGVNSTEKGDLSSESTVSRIRTEHFPLTLESARPSHTSQYLCASSSMGGVETQYFGPGTRLLVL.

The V gene is TRBV5-5, the J gene TRBJ2-7; D is possibly TRBD2 (6 bases). The V end lost 1 base, the J end lost 7 bases, and 9 bases lay between the germline ends. The CDR3 is made up of 12 amino acids. Germline CDR1 and CDR2: SGHKS and YYEKEE (reference sequence). The CDR3 DNA reads as TGTGCCAGCAGCTTGCCCGGGAGTGAGCAGTACTTC. As protein: CASSLPGSEQYF.

The V gene is TRBV9, the J gene TRBJ2-2; 14 bases line up with TRBD2. V shed 0 bases, J shed 6 bases, and the junction held 7 bases outside the gene matches. Germline V gene lookup returns CDR1 SGDLS and CDR2 YYNGEE. The CDR3 spans 18 residues. CDR3 sequence reads: CASSVGTSGRTPSGELFF. The CDR3 DNA reads TGTGCCAGCAGCGTAGGGACTAGCGGGAGGACGCCGTCCGGGGAGCTGTTTTTT.

The chain has TRBV9 and TRBJ2-7; D unclear. The CDR3 contains 13 residues. Looked up from germline, CDR1 is SGDLS and CDR2 is YYNGEE. The V and J ends lost 0 bases and 4 bases respectively, with 8 bases between them. The CDR3 is CASSVDPSYEQYF. In DNA, the CDR3 is TGTGCCAGCAGCGTAGACCCGTCATACGAGCAGTACTTC.

This sequence joins TRBV5-1 and TRBJ1-1; D is undetermined. The length of the CDR3 is 17 residues. The V gene lost 2 bases and the J gene lost 2 bases, with 19 bases spanning the gap. CDR1 and CDR2 from the germline V gene are SGHRS and YFSETQ. The CDR3 loop reads CASSLKFRADPNTEAFF. The CDR3 nucleotides are TGCGCCAGCAGCTTAAAGTTCCGGGCCGACCCCAACACTGAAGCTTTCTTT.

This chain links TRBV10-3 with TRBJ1-1; the D is unclear. Per the germline V gene, CDR1 is ENHRY and CDR2 is SYGVKD. Trimming cost V 2 bases and J 1 base, with 8 bases left between them. The CDR3 is 14 residues long. CDR3 loop: CAISEAVRNTEAFF. DNA of the CDR3: TGTGCCATCAGTGAGGCGGTCAGGAACACTGAAGCTTTCTTT.

In its sample, this clonotype was seen many times. The chain has TRBV10-3 and TRBJ2-7, with D perhaps matching TRBD1 or TRBD2 (5 bases each). V lost 3 bases and J lost 3, with 18 bases in between. CDR3 length: 16 residues. Germline values: CDR1 ENHRY, CDR2 SYGVKD. CDR3 region: CAISDPSRDRYYEQYF. CDR3 sequence (DNA): TGTGCCATCAGTGACCCAAGCAGGGACCGCTACTACGAGCAGTACTTC.

In this sample, this clonotype turned up many times. A much larger clone is a single base away; this may be a read error. This sequence joins TRBV6-6 and TRBJ1-2; D gene unclear. Trimming took off 2 bases at V and 8 bases at J, with 3 bases between the two ends. In germline, CDR1 is MNHNY, CDR2 SVGAGI (reference sequence). CDR3 length: 10 residues. In DNA form, the CDR3 reads TGTGCCAGCAGTTACGGGGGCTACACCTTC. Translated: CASSYGGYTF.

This clonotype was observed a few times. The chain joins TRBV5-1 to TRBJ2-5, with TRBD1 matching 9 bases. J gave up 4 bases and V 5 bases, and 6 bases lay outside the gene matches. Looked up from germline, CDR1 is SGHRS and CDR2 is YFSETQ. The CDR3 is made up of 14 amino acids. The CDR3 DNA reads TGCGCCAGCAGACCGACAGGGGGAGGAGAGACCCAGTACTTC. It yields the protein CASRPTGGGETQYF.